A selection of T cell receptor beta chains follows, all from one sample in a study of T cell responses to AZD1222 COVID-19 vaccine. The method was immunoSEQ multiplex PCR; TCRdb's version includes in-frame clones alone and lacks a portion of them. Found here are 95,000 to 100,000 clones, approximately 86% of them singletons; the top ten hold roughly 1.4%. The material was peripheral blood, obtained on day 0 of AZD1222 vaccination. The receptor source for this set is an adult in good health. Each CDR3 is given with its conserved first and last residue. A D gene is named only where the DNA matches it firmly. Clone size appears in some rows only: once, few, many, or a class for an expanded clone.

TRBJ2-1 TRBD1 TRBV6-5 . CATLRTGVGNEQFF TGTGCCACCCTGAGGACAGGGGTAGGCAATGAGCAGTTCTTC
TRBJ2-1 . TRBV27 . CASSLLRPGSYNEQFF TGTGCCAGCAGTTTATTGCGCCCCGGCTCCTACAATGAGCAGTTCTTC
TRBJ2-3 TRBD2 TRBV28 . CASSFQYSTSGSTDTQYF TGTGCCAGCAGTTTTCAATATAGTACTAGCGGGAGCACAGATACGCAGTATTTT
TRBJ1-1 . TRBV6-4 . CASSLDVRTEAFF TGTGCCAGCAGCCTGGACGTTCGCACTGAAGCTTTCTTT
TRBJ1-1 . TRBV29-1 . CSVRRGGLGTEAFF TGCAGCGTGAGGCGCGGGGGCCTGGGCACTGAAGCTTTCTTT
TRBJ2-1 . TRBV13 . CASGSASGGDLNEQFF TGTGCCAGCGGATCAGCTTCGGGCGGGGACCTCAATGAGCAGTTCTTC
TRBJ1-1 TRBD1 TRBV30 . CAWSRQGVYTEAFF TGTGCCTGGAGCAGGCAGGGGGTTTACACTGAAGCTTTCTTT
TRBJ1-6 . TRBV9 . CASSPELGDSPLHF TGTGCCAGCAGCCCTGAACTCGGGGATTCACCCCTCCACTTT
TRBJ2-1 TRBD1 TRBV6-2/TRBV6-3 . CASSLGTGGYGLKSYNEQFF TGTGCCAGCAGCCTCGGGACAGGGGGCTATGGATTGAAATCCTACAATGAGCAGTTCTTC
TRBJ1-2 . TRBV5-6 . CASSSGPGDNTF TGTGCCAGCAGCTCGGGCCCAGGTGACAACACCTTC
TRBJ1-1 . TRBV18 . CASSPQGNTEAFF TGTGCCAGCTCACCTCAGGGGAACACTGAAGCTTTCTTT
TRBJ2-7 . TRBV3-1/TRBV3-2 . CASSQVGFVSSYEQYF TGTGCCAGCAGCCAAGTTGGTTTCGTGAGCTCCTACGAGCAGTACTTC
TRBJ1-2 TRBD1 TRBV7-2 . CASSPRQGGYGYTF TGTGCCAGCAGCCCAAGACAGGGAGGCTATGGCTACACCTTC
TRBJ2-1 TRBD2 TRBV7-9 . CASSWTSGRAYNEQFF TGTGCCAGCAGCTGGACTAGCGGGCGAGCCTACAATGAGCAGTTCTTC
TRBJ2-7 TRBD1 TRBV7-9 . CASSNRDRGYEQYF TGTGCCAGCAGCAACCGGGACAGGGGTTACGAGCAGTACTTC
TRBJ2-7 TRBD2 TRBV24-1 . CATSGTGTSGSYEQYF TGTGCCACCAGTGGTACCGGGACTAGCGGCTCCTACGAGCAGTACTTC
TRBJ1-3 . TRBV10-3 . CAIRGATGNTIYF TGTGCCATCAGAGGGGCAACTGGAAACACCATATATTTT
TRBJ2-1 . TRBV30 . CAWSGGGGRNEQFF TGTGCCTGGAGCGGAGGGGGTGGTCGCAATGAGCAGTTCTTC
TRBJ1-1 TRBD1 TRBV18 . CASSPRTGVNTEAFF TGTGCCAGCTCACCGCGGACAGGGGTGAACACTGAAGCTTTCTTT
TRBJ2-7 TRBD1 TRBV28 few CASRDRGSNEQYF TGTGCCAGCCGGGACAGGGGGTCTAACGAGCAGTACTTC
TRBJ2-7 . TRBV14 once CASSPDGNYEQYF TGTGCCAGCAGCCCGGACGGAAACTACGAGCAGTACTTC
TRBJ2-5 . TRBV18 . CASSPVTSAEETQYF TGTGCCAGCTCACCAGTTACGTCGGCAGAAGAGACCCAGTACTTC
TRBJ1-1 . TRBV2 . CASSVAEAFF TGTGCCAGCAGTGTGGCTGAAGCTTTCTTT
TRBJ1-5 . TRBV19 . CASSGPGRDQPQHF TGTGCCAGTAGTGGTCCGGGGAGGGATCAGCCCCAGCATTTT
TRBJ2-7 TRBD1 TRBV5-1 . CASSRGDSHYEQYF TGCGCCAGCAGCCGTGGGGACAGTCACTACGAGCAGTACTTC